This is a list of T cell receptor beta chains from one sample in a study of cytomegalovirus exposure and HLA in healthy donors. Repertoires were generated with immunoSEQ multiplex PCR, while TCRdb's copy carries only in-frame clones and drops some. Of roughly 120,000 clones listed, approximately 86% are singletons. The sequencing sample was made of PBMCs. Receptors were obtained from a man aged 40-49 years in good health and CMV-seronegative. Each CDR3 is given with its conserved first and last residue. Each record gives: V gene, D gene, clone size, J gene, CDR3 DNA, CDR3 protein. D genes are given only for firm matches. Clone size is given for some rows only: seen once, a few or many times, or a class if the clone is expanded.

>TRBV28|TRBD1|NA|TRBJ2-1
TGTGCCAGCAATACAGGGGACAATGAGCAGTTCTTC
CASNTGDNEQFF
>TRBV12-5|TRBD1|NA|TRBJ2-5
TGTGCTAGTGGTTTGGGAGGGACAGGGGAGGAGACCCAGTACTTC
CASGLGGTGEETQYF
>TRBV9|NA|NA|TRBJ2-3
TGTGCCAGCAGCGCCCCAGGGCGCAGCACAGATACGCAGTATTTT
CASSAPGRSTDTQYF
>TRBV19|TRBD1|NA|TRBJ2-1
TGTGCCAGTAGACCGGCGGGACAGGGGGGCCATGAGCAGTTCTTC
CASRPAGQGGHEQFF
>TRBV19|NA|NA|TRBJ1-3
TGTGCCAGTATGGAGTTCTCTGGAAACACCATATATTTT
CASMEFSGNTIYF
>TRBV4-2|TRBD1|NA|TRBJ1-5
TGTGCCAGCAGCCCCGGGACAGGGAACAATCAGCCCCAGCATTTT
CASSPGTGNNQPQHF
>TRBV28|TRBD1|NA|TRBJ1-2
TGTGCCAGCAGATCCGGGACAGGCGGCTACACCTTC
CASRSGTGGYTF
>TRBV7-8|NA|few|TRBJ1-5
TGTGCCAGCAGCCTACTAGGACGGTTTAGCAATCAGCCCCAGCATTTT
CASSLLGRFSNQPQHF
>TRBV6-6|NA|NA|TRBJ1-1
TGTGCCAGCAGTTCCAAGACCGGGTCGAACACTGAAGCTTTCTTT
CASSSKTGSNTEAFF
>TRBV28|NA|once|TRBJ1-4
TGTGCCAGCAGCTTTTGGGCCCTGACAGGAAAAAATGAAAAACTGTTTTTT
CASSFWALTGKNEKLFF
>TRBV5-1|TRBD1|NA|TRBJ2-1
TGCGCCAGCAGCTTAGGGGACAGGGTTAATGAGCAGTTCTTC
CASSLGDRVNEQFF
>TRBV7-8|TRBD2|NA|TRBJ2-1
TGTGCCAGCAGCCCAGACCTGGGGGGGGGACGAACCTACAATGAGCAGTTCTTC
CASSPDLGGGRTYNEQFF
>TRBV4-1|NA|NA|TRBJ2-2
TGCGCCAGCAGCCAAGAAGCAGGACTTTACACCGGGGAGCTGTTTTTT
CASSQEAGLYTGELFF
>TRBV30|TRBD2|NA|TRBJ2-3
TGTGCCTGGAGTAAGCTAGCGGGGGGCCCTCCGCCAGATACGCAGTATTTT
CAWSKLAGGPPPDTQYF
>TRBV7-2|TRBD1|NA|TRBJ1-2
TGTGCCAGCAGCCCTACACTCACAGGGGGCGATGGCTACACCTTC
CASSPTLTGGDGYTF
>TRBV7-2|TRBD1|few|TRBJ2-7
TGTGCCAGCACCAAAACCGGGACAGGGGCCTACGAGCAGTACTTC
CASTKTGTGAYEQYF
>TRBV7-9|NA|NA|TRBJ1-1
TGTGCCAGCAGCTTAGATTGGGGGACACCTAACACTGAAGCTTTCTTT
CASSLDWGTPNTEAFF
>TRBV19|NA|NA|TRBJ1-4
TGTGCCAGTAGTACGATCCAGGGTTCTACTAATGAAAAACTGTTTTTT
CASSTIQGSTNEKLFF
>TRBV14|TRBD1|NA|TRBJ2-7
TGTGCCAGCAGCTCCGGGACAGGGGGCATGCAGTACTTC
CASSSGTGGMQYF
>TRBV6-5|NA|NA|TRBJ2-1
TGTGCCAGCAGCAAGCTGACAATAGGCTACAATGAGCAGTTCTTC
CASSKLTIGYNEQFF
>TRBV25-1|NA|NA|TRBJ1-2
TGTGCCAGCAGTGAATGGGGGGGCAACTATGGCTACACCTTC
CASSEWGGNYGYTF
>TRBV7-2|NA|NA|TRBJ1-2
TGTGCCAGCAGCTTAGCGGGGGCTTACCTCTATGGCTACACCTTC
CASSLAGAYLYGYTF
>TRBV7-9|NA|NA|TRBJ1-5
TGTGCCAGCAGCTTAGGGAGTTGGTCTCAGGGGCCCCAGCATTTT
CASSLGSWSQGPQHF
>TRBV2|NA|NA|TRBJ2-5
TGTGCCAGCACCCTTACACAGGGAATAGGGGAGACCCAGTACTTC
CASTLTQGIGETQYF
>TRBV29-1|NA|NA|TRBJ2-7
TGCAGCGTGGAGAACGGGAATCTTTTGCACGAGCAGTACTTC
CSVENGNLLHEQYF
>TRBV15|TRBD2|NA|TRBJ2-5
TGTGCCACCAGCAGAAAAACTAGCGGGGGACACCAAGAGACCCAGTACTTC
CATSRKTSGGHQETQYF
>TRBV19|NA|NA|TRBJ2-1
TGTGCCAGTAGTATAGTGGGAGGGGGGGCCCTAAATGAGCAGTTCTTC
CASSIVGGGALNEQFF
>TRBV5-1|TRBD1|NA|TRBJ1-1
TGCGCCAGCAGCGCGGGACAGGGGACGGGAGGCACTGAAGCTTTCTTT
CASSAGQGTGGTEAFF
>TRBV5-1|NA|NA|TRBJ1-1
TGCGCCAGCAGCTTCGAGGGCGGAAGTCAAGGGGCTTTCTTT
CASSFEGGSQGAFF
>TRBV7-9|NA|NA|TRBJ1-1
TGTGCCAGCAGCTCCCTAGGGGGGAACACTGAAGCTTTCTTT
CASSSLGGNTEAFF
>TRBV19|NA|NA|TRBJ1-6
TGTGCCAGTAGCCCCTCGGGGGGCGCATATTCACCCCTCCACTTT
CASSPSGGAYSPLHF
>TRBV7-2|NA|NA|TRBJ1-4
TGTGCCAGCAGCTTAGCGGGCAGCCGTAATGAAAAACTGTTTTTT
CASSLAGSRNEKLFF
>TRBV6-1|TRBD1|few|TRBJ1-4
TGTGCCAGCAGACTTAAATTGACAGGGAAACTGTTTTTT
CASRLKLTGKLFF
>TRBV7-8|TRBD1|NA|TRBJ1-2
TGTGCCAGCAGCTTAGTACAGGGGGCCTCGGGTGGCTACACCTTC
CASSLVQGASGGYTF
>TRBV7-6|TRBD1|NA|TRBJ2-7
TGTGCCAGCAGTCAACAGGGGTTCGTCGAGCAGTACTTC
CASSQQGFVEQYF
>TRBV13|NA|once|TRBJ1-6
TGTGCCAGCAGCTTATCCAGGGTAAGCTCACCCCTCCACTTT
CASSLSRVSSPLHF
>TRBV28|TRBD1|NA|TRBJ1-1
TGTGCCAGCAGCCCGGGGGACAGGGAGAACACTGAAGCTTTCTTT
CASSPGDRENTEAFF
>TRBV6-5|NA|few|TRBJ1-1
TGTGCCAGCAAAGGACAGCAGAACACTGAAGCTTTCTTT
CASKGQQNTEAFF
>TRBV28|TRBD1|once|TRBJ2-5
TGTGCCAGCAGTACGAACAGGGGGCTGGTAGAGACCCAGTACTTC
CASSTNRGLVETQYF
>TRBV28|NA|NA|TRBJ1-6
TGTGCCAGCAGTTCTCCAGGGGAAATTAATTCACCCCTCCACTTT
CASSSPGEINSPLHF
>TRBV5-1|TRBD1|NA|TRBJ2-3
TGCGCCAGCAGCTTGGAGTCCGGTCAGGGGGCCGCAGATACGCAGTATTTT
CASSLESGQGAADTQYF
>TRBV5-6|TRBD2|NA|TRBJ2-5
TGTGCCAGCAGCTTGGTGGTAGCGGGGGGGCGCGAGACCCAGTACTTC
CASSLVVAGGRETQYF
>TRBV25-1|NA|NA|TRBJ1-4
TGTGCCAGCAGTGATATGACGACAAATGAAAAACTGTTTTTT
CASSDMTTNEKLFF
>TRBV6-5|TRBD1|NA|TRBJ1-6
TGTGCCAGCAGTACGGGACAGGGGAACAATTCACCCCTCCACTTT
CASSTGQGNNSPLHF
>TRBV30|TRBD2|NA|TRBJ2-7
TGTGCCTGGAGTGTACGGGGGGTCCACGAGCAGTACTTC
CAWSVRGVHEQYF
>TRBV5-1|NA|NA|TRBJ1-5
TGCGCCAGCAGCTTGGACGGGGGGGATCAGCCCCAGCATTTT
CASSLDGGDQPQHF
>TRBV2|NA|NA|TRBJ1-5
TGTGCCAGCAGTTACCTAGGCTATAGCAATCAGCCCCAGCATTTT
CASSYLGYSNQPQHF
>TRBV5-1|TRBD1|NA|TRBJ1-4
TGCGCCAGCAGCTTGGCCACGGGACAGAGTAATGAAAAACTGTTTTTT
CASSLATGQSNEKLFF